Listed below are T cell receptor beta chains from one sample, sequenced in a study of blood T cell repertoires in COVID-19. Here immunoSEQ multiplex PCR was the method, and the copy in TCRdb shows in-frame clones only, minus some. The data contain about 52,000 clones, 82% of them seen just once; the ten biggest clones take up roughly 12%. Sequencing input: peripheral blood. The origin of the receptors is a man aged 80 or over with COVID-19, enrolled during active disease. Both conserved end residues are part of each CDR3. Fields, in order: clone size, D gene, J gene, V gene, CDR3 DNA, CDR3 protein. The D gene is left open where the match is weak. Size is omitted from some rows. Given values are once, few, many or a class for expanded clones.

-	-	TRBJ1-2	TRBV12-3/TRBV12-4	TGTGCCAGCAGCTTGGCAAGCTATGGCTACACCTTC	CASSLASYGYTF
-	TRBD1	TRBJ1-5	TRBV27	TGTGCCAGCAGTTTATCCGGGACAGTCAATAGCAATCAGCCCCAGCATTTT	CASSLSGTVNSNQPQHF
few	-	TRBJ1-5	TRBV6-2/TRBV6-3	TGTGCCAGCAGTTACCCAGGATCGGGCAATCAGCCCCAGCATTTT	CASSYPGSGNQPQHF
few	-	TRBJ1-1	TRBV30	TGTGCCTGGACCGACCCTCCAGGGAACACTGAAGCTTTCTTT	CAWTDPPGNTEAFF
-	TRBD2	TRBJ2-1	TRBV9	TGTGCCAGCAGCGTGACTAGCGGGAACGATGAGCAGTTCTTC	CASSVTSGNDEQFF
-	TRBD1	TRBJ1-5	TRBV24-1	TGTGCCACCAGTGACCCAACAGGGGATGGTCAGCCCCAGCATTTT	CATSDPTGDGQPQHF
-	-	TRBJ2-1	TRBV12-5	TGTGCTAGTGGTTTAAGCGACGATGAGCAGTTCTTC	CASGLSDDEQFF
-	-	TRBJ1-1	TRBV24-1	TGTGCCACCAGTGGCGGGCGGAGCACGGCTACCCCTGGGCCTACTGAAGCTTTCTTT	CATSGGRSTATPGPTEAFF
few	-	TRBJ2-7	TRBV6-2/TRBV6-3	TGTGCCAGCAGTGAGAATTACGAGCAGTACTTC	CASSENYEQYF
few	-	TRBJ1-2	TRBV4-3	TGCGCCAGCAGCCAAGATCTCGGGCAGGGCAGTGGCTACACCTTC	CASSQDLGQGSGYTF
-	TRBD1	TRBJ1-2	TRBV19	TGTGCCAGTAGTCGGACAGGGTCCGGCTACACCTTC	CASSRTGSGYTF
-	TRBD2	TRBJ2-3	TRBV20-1	TGCAGTGCTAGTCCCGAACTAGCGGGGGCGGGCCGGGGGCAGTATTTT	CSASPELAGAGRGQYF
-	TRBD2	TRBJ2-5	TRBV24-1	TGTGCCACCAGCCCAAGCGGGGCAGAGACCCAGTACTTC	CATSPSGAETQYF
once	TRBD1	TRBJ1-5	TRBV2	TGTGCCAGCAGTGAGCCGACAGGGGGCAATCAGCCCCAGCATTTT	CASSEPTGGNQPQHF